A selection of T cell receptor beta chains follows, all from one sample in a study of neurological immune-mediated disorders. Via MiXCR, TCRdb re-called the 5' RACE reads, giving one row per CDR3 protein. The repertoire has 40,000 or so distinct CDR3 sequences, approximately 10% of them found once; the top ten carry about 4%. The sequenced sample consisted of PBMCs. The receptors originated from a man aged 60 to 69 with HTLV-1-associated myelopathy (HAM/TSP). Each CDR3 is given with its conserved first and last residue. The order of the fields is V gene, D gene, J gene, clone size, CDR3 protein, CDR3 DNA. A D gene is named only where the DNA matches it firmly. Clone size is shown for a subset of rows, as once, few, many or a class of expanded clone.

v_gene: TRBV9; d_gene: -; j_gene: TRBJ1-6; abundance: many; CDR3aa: CASRSGDSPLHF; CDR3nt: TGTGCCAGCAGGTCGGGGGATTCACCCCTCCACTTT
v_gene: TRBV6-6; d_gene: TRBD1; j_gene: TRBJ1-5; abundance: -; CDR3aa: CASSRQTGGSNQPQHF; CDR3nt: TGTGCCAGCAGTAGACAAACAGGGGGGAGCAATCAGCCCCAGCATTTT
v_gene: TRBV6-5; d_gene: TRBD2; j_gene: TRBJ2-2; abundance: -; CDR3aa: CASSYSILAGGNTGELFF; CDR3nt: TGTGCCAGCAGTTACTCGATCCTAGCGGGAGGGAACACCGGGGAGCTGTTTTTT
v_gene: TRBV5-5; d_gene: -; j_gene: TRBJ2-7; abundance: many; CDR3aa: CASTWDNYEQYF; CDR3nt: TGTGCCAGCACCTGGGACAACTACGAGCAGTACTTC
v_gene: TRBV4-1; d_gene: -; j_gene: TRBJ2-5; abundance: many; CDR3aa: CASSHPYQETQYF; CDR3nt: TGCGCCAGCAGCCATCCCTACCAAGAGACCCAGTACTTC
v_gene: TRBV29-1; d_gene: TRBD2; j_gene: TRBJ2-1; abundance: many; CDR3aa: CSVEFGSGSNEQFF; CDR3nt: TGCAGCGTTGAATTTGGTAGCGGGAGCAATGAGCAGTTCTTC
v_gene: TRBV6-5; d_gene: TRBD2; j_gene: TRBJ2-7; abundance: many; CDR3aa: CASSSGTSGKEQYF; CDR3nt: TGTGCCAGCAGCTCCGGGACTAGCGGGAAGGAGCAGTACTTC
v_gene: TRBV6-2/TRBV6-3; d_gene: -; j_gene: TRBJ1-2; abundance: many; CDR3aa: CATLADQIYGYTF; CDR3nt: TGTGCCACCCTGGCAGACCAGATCTATGGCTACACCTTC
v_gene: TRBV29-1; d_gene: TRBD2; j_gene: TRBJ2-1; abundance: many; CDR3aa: CSVGGRSSYNEQFF; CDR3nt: TGCAGCGTTGGCGGGAGGAGCTCCTACAATGAGCAGTTCTTC
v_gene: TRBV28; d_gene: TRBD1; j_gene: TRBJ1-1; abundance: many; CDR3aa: CASSLWDRPATEAFF; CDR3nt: TGTGCCAGCAGTTTATGGGACAGGCCAGCCACTGAAGCTTTCTTT
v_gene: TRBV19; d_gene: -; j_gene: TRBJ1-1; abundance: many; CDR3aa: CASSPIEGLNTEAFF; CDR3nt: TGTGCCAGTAGTCCCATTGAGGGACTGAACACTGAAGCTTTCTTT
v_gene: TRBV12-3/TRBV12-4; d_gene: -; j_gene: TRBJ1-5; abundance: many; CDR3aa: CASSPGRSSNQPQHF; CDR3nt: TGTGCCAGCAGTCCGGGACGGAGTAGCAATCAGCCCCAGCATTTT
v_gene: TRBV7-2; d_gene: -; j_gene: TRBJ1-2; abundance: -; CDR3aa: CASSPPGSGLGYTF; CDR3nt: TGTGCCAGCAGTCCGCCGGGATCGGGGTTGGGCTACACCTTC
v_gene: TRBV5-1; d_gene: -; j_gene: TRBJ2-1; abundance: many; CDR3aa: CASSLGGESYNEQFF; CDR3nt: TGCGCCAGCAGCTTGGGGGGGGAGTCCTACAATGAGCAGTTCTTC
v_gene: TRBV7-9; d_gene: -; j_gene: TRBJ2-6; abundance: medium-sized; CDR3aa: CASSGRGAGANVLTF; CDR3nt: TGTGCCAGCAGCGGCAGGGGTGCCGGGGCCAACGTCCTGACTTTC
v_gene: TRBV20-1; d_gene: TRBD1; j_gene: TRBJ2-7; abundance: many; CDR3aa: CSASGGQGAGAYEQYF; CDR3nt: TGCAGTGCTAGCGGGGGACAGGGGGCCGGCGCCTACGAGCAGTACTTC
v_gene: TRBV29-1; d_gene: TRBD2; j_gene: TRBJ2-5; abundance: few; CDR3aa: CSVEGETSGRGETQYF; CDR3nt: TGCAGCGTTGAGGGAGAGACTAGCGGGAGAGGGGAGACCCAGTACTTC
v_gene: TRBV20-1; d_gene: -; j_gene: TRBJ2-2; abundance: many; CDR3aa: CSARDGASANTGELFF; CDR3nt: TGCAGTGCTAGAGATGGGGCAAGCGCGAACACCGGGGAGCTGTTTTTT
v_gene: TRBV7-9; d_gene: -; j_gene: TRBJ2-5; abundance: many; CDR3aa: CASSLVEGSETQYF; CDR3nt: TGTGCCAGCAGCTTAGTAGAGGGTAGTGAGACCCAGTACTTC
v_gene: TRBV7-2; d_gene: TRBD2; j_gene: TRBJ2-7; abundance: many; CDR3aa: CASSLASGLAGAYEQYF; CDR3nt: TGTGCCAGCAGCTTAGCTTCGGGACTAGCGGGAGCCTACGAGCAGTACTTC
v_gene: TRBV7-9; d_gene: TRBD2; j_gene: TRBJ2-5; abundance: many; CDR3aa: CASSLGSSGGETQYF; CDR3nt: TGTGCCAGCAGCTTAGGAAGTAGCGGGGGAGAGACCCAGTACTTC
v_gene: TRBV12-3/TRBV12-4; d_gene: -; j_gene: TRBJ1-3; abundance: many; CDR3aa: CASRQRRSGNTIYF; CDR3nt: TGTGCCAGCAGGCAGCGGCGCTCTGGAAACACCATATATTTT
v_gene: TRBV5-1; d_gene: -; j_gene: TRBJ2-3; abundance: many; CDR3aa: CASSFQQAGDTQYF; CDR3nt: TGCGCCAGCAGCTTCCAACAGGCCGGGGATACGCAGTATTTT
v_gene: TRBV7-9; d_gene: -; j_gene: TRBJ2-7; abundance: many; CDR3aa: CASSRQSSYEQYF; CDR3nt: TGTGCCAGCAGCCGACAGAGCTCCTACGAGCAGTACTTC
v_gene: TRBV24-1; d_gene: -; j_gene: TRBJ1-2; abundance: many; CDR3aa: CATSDLTGNYGYTF; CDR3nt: TGTGCCACCAGTGATTTGACAGGCAACTATGGCTACACCTTC